A selection of T cell receptor beta chains follows, all from one sample in a study of PD-1 blockade in classical Hodgkin lymphoma. The assay was immunoSEQ multiplex PCR, and TCRdb's table has in-frame clones only and misses some. The table shows tens of thousands of clones, with over 75% occurring only once. The sequencing used peripheral blood mononuclear cells (PBMCs), collected before the fourth cycle of nivolumab. These receptors were taken from a human donor with classical Hodgkin lymphoma. CDR3s leave out the opening cysteine and the closing phenylalanine or tryptophan. Fields, in order: D gene, clone size, J gene, V gene, CDR3 protein. A D gene is named only where the DNA matches it firmly. A row's size may be missing; if present it is once, few, many or a size class.

- - TRBJ2-2 TRBV4-1 ASSQGLRGTGELF
- - TRBJ1-1 TRBV10-3 AISAPEREFTEAF
TRBD2 - TRBJ2-3 TRBV15 ATSRDAGEGTDTQY
TRBD1 - TRBJ2-7 TRBV7-2 ASSLSGTGAYEQY
- - TRBJ2-1 TRBV19 ATVAGLSSYNEQF
- - TRBJ1-2 TRBV6-5 ASGLGGYT
- - TRBJ1-4 TRBV18 ASSHRTNEKLF
TRBD1 - TRBJ2-4 TRBV27 ASSLRQGLIAKNIQY
- - TRBJ1-1 TRBV5-5 ASSLMNTEAF
- - TRBJ2-3 TRBV19 ASKQGGSGDTQY
- - TRBJ1-2 TRBV6-1 ASSSVQGYGYT
- - TRBJ2-3 TRBV18 ASSPQGGGGTDTQY
- - TRBJ1-1 TRBV10-2 ASINEWYTEAF
- - TRBJ1-4 TRBV27 ASSHGGEKLF
- - TRBJ1-6 TRBV30 AWSVGDNSPLH
- - TRBJ2-3 TRBV5-1 ASSPLASTDTQY
- - TRBJ2-1 TRBV29-1 SVKPGGANEQF
- once TRBJ1-1 TRBV6-6 ASINGAEAF
- - TRBJ2-5 TRBV18 ASVKHVNQGLQETQY
TRBD1 - TRBJ1-5 TRBV19 ASSTTWTGQNQPQH
- - TRBJ1-3 TRBV2 ARKSSGNTIY
- - TRBJ1-2 TRBV19 ASSPRQYGYT
- - TRBJ1-2 TRBV7-9 ASSLAPGSYGYT
TRBD1 - TRBJ1-2 TRBV7-3 ASSYRGQDGYT
TRBD1 - TRBJ1-2 TRBV5-1 ASSRGTGEDGYT
- once TRBJ1-5 TRBV19 ACSSGKANQPQH
TRBD2 - TRBJ2-3 TRBV4-1 ASPSSLAGGTDTQY
- - TRBJ1-5 TRBV6-5 ARQWVGFSNQPQH
TRBD1 once TRBJ1-1 TRBV19 ASSIGQGLNTEAF
- - TRBJ2-3 TRBV13 ASSSKFTSEDTQY
TRBD1 - TRBJ2-7 TRBV7-8 ASSLEGAVHEQY
TRBD1 - TRBJ2-7 TRBV6-1 ASSRQGANYEQY
- - TRBJ2-3 TRBV7-9 ASSSVGAGTDTQY
TRBD1 few TRBJ1-5 TRBV6-4 ASSETGGNQPQH
TRBD1 - TRBJ2-7 TRBV28 ASSSILGTGFDLFYEQY
TRBD1 - TRBJ2-3 TRBV7-3 ASSLWGTVGPDTQY
- - TRBJ1-4 TRBV6-5 ASSYQPATNEKLF
TRBD1 - TRBJ2-1 TRBV23-1 ANPPGQGRSVNEQF
- - TRBJ1-1 TRBV1 TSRTPRNTEAF
- - TRBJ1-2 TRBV4-1 ASSLGTSNYGYT
- - TRBJ2-4 TRBV5-5 ASSFRLAPDIQY
- - TRBJ1-1 TRBV18 ASSPTTGWNTEAF
TRBD1 - TRBJ1-1 TRBV29-1 SEVGGATEAF
TRBD1 - TRBJ2-7 TRBV4-2 ASSQEAPTGGYEQY
- - TRBJ1-3 TRBV9 ASSVGGAAGNTIY
- few TRBJ1-6 TRBV5-4 ASSLRGFDSPLH
TRBD2 medium-sized TRBJ2-2 TRBV7-8 ASSVSGGGPGELF